Listed below are T cell receptor beta chains from one sample, sequenced in a study of resident and recirculating memory T cells in vitiligo. The data were produced by immunoSEQ multiplex PCR, yet TCRdb's version contains in-frame clones alone and is incomplete. The data hold 70,000 to 85,000 clones, with 80% to 95% observed a single time. Sequencing used blood. Every receptor here comes from a male donor with vitiligo. CDR3s leave out the opening cysteine and the closing phenylalanine or tryptophan.

ASRLDRTDGYT | TRBJ1-2 | 11 | TRBV6-6
ASSQTGFSYEQY | TRBJ2-7 | 12 | TRBV4-3
ASSSRDSSYEQY | TRBJ2-7 | 12 | TRBV6-1
ASSLGKPGPRETQY | TRBJ2-5 | 14 | TRBV7-8
ASSGTADSGNTIY | TRBJ1-3 | 13 | TRBV5-4
SVEQVRRNYGYT | TRBJ1-2 | 12 | TRBV29-1
ASALNTEAF | TRBJ1-1 | 9 | TRBV12-5
ASSKACGHQPQH | TRBJ1-5 | 12 | TRBV21-1
ASSLAEFRHYGYT | TRBJ1-2 | 13 | TRBV19
ATSRDTGELF | TRBJ2-2 | 10 | TRBV15
ASSGQGGTGELF | TRBJ2-2 | 12 | TRBV18
ASSLRQGLNQPQH | TRBJ1-5 | 13 | TRBV7-2
ASEPGGTNYGYT | TRBJ1-2 | 12 | TRBV6-1
ASSQPYRGAAGTGELF | TRBJ2-2 | 16 | TRBV4-1
ASSFRINQPQH | TRBJ1-5 | 11 | TRBV28
ASSHIGAKNNQPQH | TRBJ1-5 | 14 | TRBV27